One and the same sample provided the 18 T cell receptor beta chains below, sequenced in a study of T cell responses to AZD1222 COVID-19 vaccine. Generated by immunoSEQ multiplex PCR, the TCRdb table keeps only in-frame clones and is missing some. The profile shows some 88,000 clones, roughly nine tenths of them singletons. The source was peripheral blood, collected on day 0 of AZD1222 vaccination. The receptors derive from an adult in good health.

The CDR3 DNA reads TGTGCCAGCGCCTCGCAGGGGAAGGCCGGGGAGCTGTTTTTT. Its translation is CASASQGKAGELFF. The V and J genes are TRBV2 and TRBJ2-2; possible D gene TRBD1, 6 bases. The CDR3 is 14 amino acids. V dropped 8 bases and J dropped 6 bases, with 16 bases sitting between them. CDR1 is SNHLY and CDR2 is FYNNEI in the germline V gene.

V gene TRBV19 combines with J gene TRBJ2-3; TRBD2 agrees at 13 bases. Trimming took 7 bases from V and 1 from J; bases not matched to a gene: 8. The CDR3 runs to 17 residues. Germline lookup yields CDR1 LNHDA and CDR2 SQIVND (reference sequence). CDR3 in amino acids: CASTRTSGRVGTDTQYF. Here the CDR3 DNA reads TGTGCCAGTACCCGGACTAGCGGGAGAGTCGGCACAGATACGCAGTATTTT.

The CDR3 here is CASSYRTGVGYTF. The CDR3 DNA reads as TGTGCCAGCAGTTATCGGACAGGGGTCGGCTACACCTTC. The chain carries TRBV6-8 and TRBJ1-2; 9 positions agree with TRBD1. Germline CDR1 MNHGY, CDR2 SAAAGT. The CDR3 runs to 13 residues. The ends lost 3 bases at V and 8 bases at J; junction bases unmatched: 4.

This rearrangement joins TRBV30 to TRBJ1-6, with D uncertain. The ends were cut back, 5 bases at V and 0 bases at J, with 8 bases in the middle. The CDR3 has 14 residues. CDR1 is GTSNPN, CDR2 SVGIG, per germline (reference sequence). DNA of the CDR3: TGTGCCTGGGGCGTGAGCTCCTATAATTCACCCCTCCACTTT. It is translated as CAWGVSSYNSPLHF.

This rearrangement joins TRBV12-3 or TRBV12-4 to TRBJ2-5, with D perhaps TRBD2 (6 bases). V was pared by 5 bases and J by 6 bases, with 13 bases between. The CDR3 extends over 13 amino acids. CDR3 in DNA: TGTGCCAGCAGTAACTCAGGGACTCAGACCCAGTACTTC. Translated, it gives CASSNSGTQTQYF.

CDR3 bases: TGTGCCAGTAGCCGGGAAAGCTCCTATAATTCACCCCTCCACTTT. Its translation is CASSRESSYNSPLHF. The V gene is TRBV19, the J gene TRBJ1-6; D not resolved. The V gene's germline CDR1 is LNHDA and CDR2 SQIVND (reference sequence). V lost 6 bases and J 0 bases, leaving 9 bases between the germline ends. There are 15 residues in the CDR3.

This chain links TRBV3-1 (or the pseudogene TRBV3-2) with TRBJ2-2; D is perhaps TRBD1 or TRBD2 (5 bases each). The CDR3 sequence is 16 residues long. V was pared by 1 base and J by 7 bases, with 16 bases between. Germline CDR1 and CDR2: LGHDT and YNNKEL (reference sequence). CDR3 sequence: CASSQVMSGGIGELFF. The DNA of the CDR3 is TGTGCCAGCAGCCAAGTCATGAGTGGGGGTATCGGGGAGCTGTTTTTT.

CDR3 in DNA: TGTGCCAGCAGCCCTTATGGGGTTCCCTACAATGAGCAGTTCTTC. Protein product: CASSPYGVPYNEQFF. The rearrangement links TRBV7-9 to TRBJ2-1, with D unclear. The CDR3 covers 15 residues. V lost 5 bases and J 2 bases, leaving 13 bases between the germline ends. Germline CDR1 is SEHNR and CDR2 is FQNEAQ (reference sequence).

This chain joins TRBV6-1 and TRBJ2-2; 7 bases line up with TRBD1. Germline values: CDR1 MNHNS, CDR2 SASEGT. The CDR3 is 15 residues long. The J segment lost 5 bases and the V segment lost 5 bases, leaving 8 bases of the junction unmatched. The CDR3 DNA reads TGTGCCAGCAGTTTCCCGGGACAGATTACCGGGGAGCTGTTTTTT. Encoded protein: CASSFPGQITGELFF.

V and J are TRBV7-9 and TRBJ2-7; 10 nucleotides align to TRBD1. The CDR3 consists of 15 residues. The germline CDR1 and CDR2 sequences are SEHNR and FQNEAQ (reference sequence). With V trimmed by 1 base and J by 6 bases, 6 bases remained unmatched. The CDR3 sequence: CASSLVGQGITEQYF. CDR3 bases: TGTGCCAGCAGCTTAGTGGGACAGGGGATAACCGAGCAGTACTTC. Full variable domain (remainder filled in from reference TRBV7-9 and TRBJ2-7): DTGVSQNPRHKITKRGQNVTFRCDPISEHNRLYWYRQTLGQGPEFLTYFQNEAQLEKSRLLSDRFSAERPKGSFSTLEIQRTEQGDSAMYLCASSLVGQGITEQYFGPGTRLTVT.

The V and J genes are TRBV14 and TRBJ2-5; D may be TRBD2 (6 bases). V was cut by 4 bases and J by 4 bases, with 16 bases left in between. CDR3 length: 15 amino acids. Germline loops: CDR1 SGHDN, CDR2 FVKESK. The CDR3 DNA sequence: TGTGCCAGCAGCCTCAACGTCGGGGGACGAGAGACCCAGTACTTC. Amino acid sequence: CASSLNVGGRETQYF.

The V call is TRBV10-3, the J call TRBJ1-1; D perhaps matches TRBD1 (6 bases). Germline CDR1 ENHRY, CDR2 SYGVKD. V was clipped by 6 bases and J by 1 base, with 18 bases between them. The CDR3 has 16 residues. The CDR3 reads CAISVGQSRGNTEAFF. The CDR3 DNA reads TGTGCCATCAGCGTCGGACAGTCCCGAGGGAACACTGAAGCTTTCTTT.

The chain has TRBV19 and TRBJ2-2, with D hard to call. With 11 bases removed from V and 0 bases from J, the gap between germline ends came to 13 bases. The CDR3 has 14 residues. CDR1 is LNHDA and CDR2 is SQIVND in the germline V gene (reference sequence). The DNA for the CDR3 is TGTGCCGTAGAGGACGGACCGAACACCGGGGAGCTGTTTTTT. It specifies CAVEDGPNTGELFF.

V usage is TRBV7-9 and J usage is TRBJ2-5, with TRBD1 as a possible D gene (6 bases). V lost 2 bases and J 7 bases, leaving 17 bases between the germline ends. The CDR3 is 15 residues long. Germline assignment: CDR1 SEHNR and CDR2 FQNEAQ (reference sequence). CDR3 DNA sequence: TGTGCCAGCAGCTTATCCCAACAGGGTTCAGCGACCCAGTACTTC. Translation: CASSLSQQGSATQYF.

This clone was detected once. The chain couples TRBV30 to TRBJ1-5, with D unclear. V was clipped by 0 bases and J by 9 bases, with 12 bases between them. CDR3 size: 13 residues. Germline V gene lookup returns CDR1 GTSNPN and CDR2 SVGIG (reference sequence). In DNA form, the CDR3 reads TGTGCCTGGAGTGTCCTCCTGGCAGGGCCCCAGCATTTT. Its translation: CAWSVLLAGPQHF.

This chain uses TRBV6-5 with TRBJ1-5; TRBD1 might be the D (5 bases). Trimming shortened V by 7 bases and J by 7 bases, and 14 bases separated the two germline ends. Germline V gene data show CDR1 as MNHEY and CDR2 as SVGAGI. This CDR3 comprises 13 residues. CDR3 sequence (DNA): TGTGCCAGCATGCTGGGGGAAAGCCAGCCCCAGCATTTT. Encoded protein: CASMLGESQPQHF.

J is TRBJ1-1 and V is TRBV7-2; 7 bases map to TRBD1. The germline gives CDR1 SGHTA, CDR2 FQGNSA. This CDR3 is built from 14 residues. Unmatched junction bases numbered 4, after V lost 5 bases and J lost 1 base. CDR3 in amino acids: CASSPDRWNTEAFF. CDR3 nucleotide sequence: TGTGCCAGCAGCCCGGACAGGTGGAACACTGAAGCTTTCTTT.

The chain couples TRBV13 to TRBJ2-2; 7 positions match TRBD2. Unmatched junction bases numbered 10, after V lost 5 bases and J lost 4 bases. The CDR3 sequence is 16 residues long. Per the germline V gene, CDR1 is PRHDT and CDR2 is FYEKMQ (reference sequence). CDR3 sequence: CASSPWTGGVTGELFF. The CDR3 DNA reads TGTGCCAGCAGCCCCTGGACGGGAGGTGTCACCGGGGAGCTGTTTTTT.